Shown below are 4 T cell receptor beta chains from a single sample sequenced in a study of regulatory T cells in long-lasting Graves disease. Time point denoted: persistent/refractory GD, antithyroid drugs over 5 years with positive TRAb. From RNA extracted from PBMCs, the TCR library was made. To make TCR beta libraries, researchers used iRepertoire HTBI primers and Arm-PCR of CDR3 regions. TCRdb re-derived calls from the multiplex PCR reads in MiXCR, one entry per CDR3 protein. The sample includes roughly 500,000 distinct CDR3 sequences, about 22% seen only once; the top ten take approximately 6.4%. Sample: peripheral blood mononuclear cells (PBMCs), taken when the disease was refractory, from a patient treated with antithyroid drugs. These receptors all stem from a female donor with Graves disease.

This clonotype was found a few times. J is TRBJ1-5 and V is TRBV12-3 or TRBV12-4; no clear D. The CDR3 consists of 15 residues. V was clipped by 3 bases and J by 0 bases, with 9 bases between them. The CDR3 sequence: CASSFGPYSNQPQHF. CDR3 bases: TGTGCCAGCAGTTTTGGTCCTTATAGCAATCAGCCCCAGCATTTT.

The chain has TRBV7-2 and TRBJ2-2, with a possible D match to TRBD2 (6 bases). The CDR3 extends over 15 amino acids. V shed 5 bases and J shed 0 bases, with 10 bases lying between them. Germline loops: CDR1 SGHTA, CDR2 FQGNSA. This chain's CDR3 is CASSPSGPNTGELFF. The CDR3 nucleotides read TGTGCCAGCAGCCCAAGCGGGCCGAACACCGGGGAGCTGTTTTTT.

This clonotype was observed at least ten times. CDR3 nucleotide sequence: TGCGCCAGCAGCTTGAACGACGAGCAGTACTTC. Translated, it gives CASSLNDEQYF. This chain joins TRBV5-1 and TRBJ2-7; unclear D gene. Trimming stripped 1 base from V and 5 bases from J, with 4 bases between. In germline, CDR1 is SGHRS, CDR2 YFSETQ. The CDR3 length is 11 residues. Combining the CDR3 with reference TRBV5-1 and TRBJ2-7 gives the whole variable domain KAGVTQTPRYLIKTRGQQVTLSCSPISGHRSVSWYQQTPGQGLQFLFEYFSETQRNKGNFPGRFSGRQFSNSRSEMNVSTLELGDSALYLCASSLNDEQYFGPGTRLTVT.

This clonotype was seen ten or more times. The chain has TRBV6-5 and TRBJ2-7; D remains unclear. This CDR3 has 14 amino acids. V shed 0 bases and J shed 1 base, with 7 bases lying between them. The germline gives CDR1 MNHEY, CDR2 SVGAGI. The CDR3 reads CASSYSRNSYEQYF. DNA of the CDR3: TGTGCCAGCAGTTACTCTCGAAATTCCTACGAGCAGTACTTC.